A selection of T cell receptor beta chains follows, all from one sample in a study of T cell repertoires in cytomegalovirus infection. TCRdb analysed the reads with MiXCR anew, one entry per CDR3 protein. The repertoire holds fewer than 950,000 distinct CDR3 sequences, over 25% seen once, with roughly 12% in the top ten. No antigen is known for these receptors. Source: cultured CD8+ T cells from PBMCs, taken from culture after CMV antigen stimulation. These receptors were obtained from a human donor in good health (CMV status not recorded). Some clones in this sample may be carry-over from other donors' samples. Each CDR3 is given with its conserved first and last residue. The D gene is left open where the match is weak. Not all rows give a size; the values are once, few, many and, for expanded clones, a class.

j_call clone_size d_call v_call cdr3_nt cdr3_aa
TRBJ1-3 - - TRBV28 TGTGCCAGCGAATCCTTGGTGGTGTGGCCCTCTGGAAACACCATATATTTT CASESLVVWPSGNTIYF
TRBJ2-7 few - TRBV27 TGTGCCAGCAGTCTTCCCCGGACGGACGAGCAGTACTTC CASSLPRTDEQYF
TRBJ2-3 - - TRBV27 TGTGCCAGCAGTTTCTTCAAAGGGGATACGCAGTATTTT CASSFFKGDTQYF
TRBJ2-1 few TRBD2 TRBV11-2 TGTGCCAGCAGCTTAGAAGGGCGGGGGGGCCAAGCGCGCAATGAGCAGTTCTTC CASSLEGRGGQARNEQFF
TRBJ1-4 - TRBD1 TRBV29-1 TGCAGCGTTGAAGATGGTAAACAGGGGGCAATAAATGAAAAACTGTTTTTT CSVEDGKQGAINEKLFF
TRBJ2-3 - TRBD2 TRBV6-6 TGTGCCAGCAGTTATCTGATAGCGGGGAGCACAGATACGCAGTATTTT CASSYLIAGSTDTQYF
TRBJ2-1 - TRBD2 TRBV6-8 TGTGCCAGCAGTTACCGCGGGGGGCCCCTCTACAATGAGCAGTTCTTC CASSYRGGPLYNEQFF
TRBJ2-7 - TRBD1 TRBV14 TGTGCCAGCAGCCAAGAGACAGGGGTCACCTACGAGCAGTACTTC CASSQETGVTYEQYF
TRBJ2-2 - TRBD1 TRBV7-9 TGTGCCAGCAGCTTTACAGGGGTGACTGGCGGGGAGCTGTTTTTT CASSFTGVTGGELFF
TRBJ2-1 many TRBD2 TRBV11-3 TGTGCCAGCAGCTTAGATCCTAGCGGGGGGCTGAACAATGAGCAGTTCTTC CASSLDPSGGLNNEQFF
TRBJ2-6 - TRBD2 TRBV7-9 TGTGCCAGCAGCTTAAGGACTAGCGGAGCTGCTGGGGCCAACGTCCTGACTTTC CASSLRTSGAAGANVLTF
TRBJ2-7 many - TRBV7-8 TGTGCCAGCAGCTTAGTAGGGGGAACCAACTACGAGCAGTACTTC CASSLVGGTNYEQYF
TRBJ1-4 - TRBD1 TRBV7-9 TGTGCCAGCAGCCTCCCGGGACAGGATAATGAAAAACTGTTTTTT CASSLPGQDNEKLFF
TRBJ2-2 few TRBD2 TRBV14 TGTGCCAGCAGCCAAGAAAAGCTGCCGGGACTACCGAACACCGGGGAGCTGTTTTTT CASSQEKLPGLPNTGELFF
TRBJ2-4 few - TRBV19 TGTGCCACCTGGGGCAGGGGAGCAAACATTCAGTACTTC CATWGRGANIQYF
TRBJ1-1 - - TRBV27 TGTGCCAGCAGTCCATCGATGGTCAGGGAAGCTTTCTTT CASSPSMVREAFF
TRBJ2-1 - - TRBV7-2 TGTGCCAGCAGCGTAGGGGCCATTGGAAGCTCCTACAATGAGCAGTTCTTC CASSVGAIGSSYNEQFF
TRBJ1-5 many - TRBV7-9 TGTGCCAGCAGCGCCGGGGCCAGATCCAGCAATCAGCCCCAGCATTTT CASSAGARSSNQPQHF
TRBJ2-5 few TRBD1 TRBV4-1 TGCGCCAGCAGCCAGGGGGACAGACAAGAGACCCAGTACTTC CASSQGDRQETQYF
TRBJ1-3 - - TRBV7-8 TGTGCCAGCAGCTTAGAGGCAACTGATCAGGGTCGGGCTCCTACCATATATTTT CASSLEATDQGRAPTIYF
TRBJ2-2 - TRBD1 TRBV2 TGTGCCAGCAGTGATTGGGACAGGGACGACACCGGGGAGCTGTTTTTT CASSDWDRDDTGELFF
TRBJ1-1 few - TRBV13 TGTGCCAGCAGCGGTCGACTGGAGAACACTGAAGCTTTCTTT CASSGRLENTEAFF
TRBJ1-1 - - TRBV6-2/TRBV6-3 TGTGCCAGCAGTAAGGACAACTTGAACACTGAAGCTTTCTTT CASSKDNLNTEAFF
TRBJ1-5 few TRBD1 TRBV12-3/TRBV12-4 TGTGCCAGCAGTTTCACCGACAGGGGCAATCAGCCCCAGCATTTT CASSFTDRGNQPQHF
TRBJ2-1 - - TRBV25-1 TGTGCCAGCAGTGAATTAAGGACAGTTTACAATGAGCAGTTCTTC CASSELRTVYNEQFF
TRBJ2-3 many - TRBV6-1 TGTGCCAGCTCCCTTAGGAGGTCAGGGAGCACAGATACGCAGTATTTT CASSLRRSGSTDTQYF
TRBJ2-5 - TRBD1 TRBV2 TGTGCCAGCACCAAAGGACAGGGTTTAAGACAAGAGACCCAGTACTTC CASTKGQGLRQETQYF
TRBJ2-2 few - TRBV14 TGTGCCAGCAGCCAAGTAACCACCCTAGTCACCGGGGAGCTGTTTTTT CASSQVTTLVTGELFF
TRBJ2-1 few - TRBV7-3 TGTGCCAGCAGACCCACAGGGAATGAGCAGTTCTTC CASRPTGNEQFF
TRBJ2-2 once - TRBV12-3/TRBV12-4 TGTGCCAGCAGTTCTAGTTCTACAGGGCCACCGAACACCGGGGAGCTGTTTTTT CASSSSSTGPPNTGELFF
TRBJ1-2 - TRBD1 TRBV5-6 TGTGCCAGCAGCTCAGGAGGGGCAGGGGGCGATGGCTACACCTTC CASSSGGAGGDGYTF
TRBJ2-2 - - TRBV6-5 TGTGCCAGCAGTCCCTACAGGGTAGCGACCGGGGAGCTGTTTTTT CASSPYRVATGELFF
TRBJ1-5 - - TRBV27 TGTGCCAGCAGTTTATCGGCCGGGCCGAATCAGCCCCAGCATTTT CASSLSAGPNQPQHF
TRBJ2-1 - TRBD2 TRBV15 TGTGCCACCAGCAGAGATCGGCTAGCGGGGCCCAATGAGCAGTTCTTC CATSRDRLAGPNEQFF
TRBJ1-4 few - TRBV19 TGTGCCAGTACCCCGACGGGACCTTATAATGAAAAACTGTTTTTT CASTPTGPYNEKLFF
TRBJ1-5 few - TRBV10-3 TGTGCCATCAGTACCCTTGGGACGTTCGATCAGCCCCAGCATTTT CAISTLGTFDQPQHF
TRBJ2-7 - - TRBV5-4 TGTGCCAGCAACCAGGACCTTTTGCACGAGCAGTACTTC CASNQDLLHEQYF
TRBJ2-6 few - TRBV28 TGTGCCAGCAACGGAGTGAGTGGGGCCAACGTCCTGACTTTC CASNGVSGANVLTF
TRBJ2-7 - - TRBV6-5 TGTGCCAGCAGTTACAGTAGTTTTGGGGGAAGTAAGAACGAGCAGTACTTC CASSYSSFGGSKNEQYF
TRBJ2-2 - TRBD2 TRBV29-1 TGCAGCGTTGAAGGGCTCACGGGGGGGAACACCGGGGAGCTGTTTTTT CSVEGLTGGNTGELFF
TRBJ1-1 few - TRBV19 TGTGCCAGTAGCCCACAGGGATTGTACACTGAAGCTTTCTTT CASSPQGLYTEAFF
TRBJ2-1 - TRBD2 TRBV10-3 TGTGCCATCAGGACCCGGACTAGCGGGGCCCGGGGGGATGAGCAGTTCTTC CAIRTRTSGARGDEQFF
TRBJ2-1 few TRBD2 TRBV7-9 TGTGCCAGCAGCTACCCTAAGCGTGCCGGACTAGCGGGGGACAATGAGCAGTTCTTC CASSYPKRAGLAGDNEQFF